The clone carrying this T cell receptor beta chain occurred a few times. The sample contains more than one DNA sequence encoding this CDR3. These data originate in a study of beta chain features in type 1 diabetes. Study details: Age, gender and cell yields were alike across patients and healthy donors.

Germline CDR1 KGHSH, CDR2 LQKENI. This CDR3 has 14 amino acids. The ends lost 6 bases at V and 3 bases at J; junction bases unmatched: 8. The sequenced template was cDNA made from the entire isolated RNA. Generated by immunoSEQ multiplex PCR, the TCRdb table keeps only in-frame clones and is missing some. The table lists approximately 380,000 clones, approximately 16% of them singletons. The sequencing input was naive CD4+ T cells from blood. The J gene is TRBJ2-7, the V gene TRBV18; 7 bases line up with TRBD1. This sequence was found in a woman aged 18-29 years in good health. In DNA form, the CDR3 reads TGTGCCAGCTCCCCCTTGGGACAGAGCTACGAGCAGTACTTC. Amino acid sequence: CASSPLGQSYEQYF.